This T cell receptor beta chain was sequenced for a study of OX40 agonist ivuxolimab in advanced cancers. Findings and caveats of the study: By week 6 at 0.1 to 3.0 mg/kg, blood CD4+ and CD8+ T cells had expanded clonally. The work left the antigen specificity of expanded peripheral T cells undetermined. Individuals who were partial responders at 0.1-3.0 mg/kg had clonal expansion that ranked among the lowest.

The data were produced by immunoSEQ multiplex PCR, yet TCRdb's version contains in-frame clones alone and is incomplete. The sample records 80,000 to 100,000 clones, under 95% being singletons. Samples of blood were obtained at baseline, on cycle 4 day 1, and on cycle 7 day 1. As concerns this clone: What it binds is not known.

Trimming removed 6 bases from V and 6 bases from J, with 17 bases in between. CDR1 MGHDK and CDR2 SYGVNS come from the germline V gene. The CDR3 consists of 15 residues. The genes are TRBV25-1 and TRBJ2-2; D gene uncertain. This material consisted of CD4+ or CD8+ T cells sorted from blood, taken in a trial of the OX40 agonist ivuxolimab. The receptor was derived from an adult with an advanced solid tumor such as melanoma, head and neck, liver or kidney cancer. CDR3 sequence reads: CASSHPGRMAGELFF. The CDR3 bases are TGTGCCAGCAGCCACCCAGGACGGATGGCCGGGGAGCTGTTTTTT.